The clone carrying this T cell receptor (beta chain) was picked up one time. CDR3 length equals 13 residues. V was pared by 6 bases and J by 7 bases, with 15 bases between. CDR1 and CDR2 (germline): MNHEY, SVGEGT. Method: immunoSEQ multiplex PCR; TCRdb's copy keeps in-frame clones and lacks some. The table records approximately 120,000 clones, around 85% of them present only once. The data were obtained in a study of T cell responses to AZD1222 COVID-19 vaccine. V and J are TRBV6-2 or TRBV6-3 and TRBJ2-5; the D gene is possibly TRBD2 (6 bases). This sample comprised peripheral blood, obtained 28 days after the second AZD1222 dose. This clonotype originated in an adult who received the AZD1222 COVID-19 vaccine. CDR3 bases: TGTGCCAGCAGCCGGGATTTGGGGGGGACCCAGTACTTC. Its protein product is CASSRDLGGTQYF.